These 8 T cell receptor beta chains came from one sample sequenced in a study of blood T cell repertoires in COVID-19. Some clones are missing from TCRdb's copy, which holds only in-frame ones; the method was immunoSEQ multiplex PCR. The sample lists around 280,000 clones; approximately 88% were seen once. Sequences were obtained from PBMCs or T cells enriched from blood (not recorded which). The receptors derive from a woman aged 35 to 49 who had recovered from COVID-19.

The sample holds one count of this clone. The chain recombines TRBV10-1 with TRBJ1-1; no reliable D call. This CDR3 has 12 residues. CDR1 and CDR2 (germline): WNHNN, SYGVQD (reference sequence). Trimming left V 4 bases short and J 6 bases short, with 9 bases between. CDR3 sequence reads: CASSASGSEAFF. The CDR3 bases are TGCGCCAGCAGTGCTAGCGGGTCTGAAGCTTTCTTT.

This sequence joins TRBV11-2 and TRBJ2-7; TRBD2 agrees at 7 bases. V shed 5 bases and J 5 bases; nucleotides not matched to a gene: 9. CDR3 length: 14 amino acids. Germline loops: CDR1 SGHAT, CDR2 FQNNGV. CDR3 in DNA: TGTGCCAGCAGCCGACCGGGAGGAGGTAACGAGCAGTACTTC. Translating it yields CASSRPGGGNEQYF. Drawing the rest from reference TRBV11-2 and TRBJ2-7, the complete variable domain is EAGVAQSPRYKIIEKRQSVAFWCNPISGHATLYWYQQILGQGPKLLIQFQNNGVVDDSQLPKDRFSAERLKGVDSTLKIQPAKLEDSAVYLCASSRPGGGNEQYFGPGTRLTVT.

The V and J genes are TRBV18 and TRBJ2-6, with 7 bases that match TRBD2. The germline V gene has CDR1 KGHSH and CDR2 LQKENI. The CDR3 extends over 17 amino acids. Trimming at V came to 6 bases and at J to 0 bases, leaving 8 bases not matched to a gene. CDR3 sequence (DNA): TGTGCCAGCTCTCGTAGCGGGCTAAGCTCTGGGGCCAACGTCCTGACTTTC. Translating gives CASSRSGLSSGANVLTF.

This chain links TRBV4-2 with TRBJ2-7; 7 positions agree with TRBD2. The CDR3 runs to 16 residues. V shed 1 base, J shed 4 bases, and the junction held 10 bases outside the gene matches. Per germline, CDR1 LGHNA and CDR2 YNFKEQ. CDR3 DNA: TGTGCCAGCAGCCAAGCTCCGTTGGCGGGAGCTTACGAGCAGTACTTC. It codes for CASSQAPLAGAYEQYF.

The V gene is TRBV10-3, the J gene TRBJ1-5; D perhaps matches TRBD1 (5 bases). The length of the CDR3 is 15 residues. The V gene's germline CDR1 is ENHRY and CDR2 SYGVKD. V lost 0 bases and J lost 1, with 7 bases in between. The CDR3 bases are TGTGCCATCAGTGAGTCGGGACTAAGCAATCAGCCCCAGCATTTT. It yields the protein CAISESGLSNQPQHF.

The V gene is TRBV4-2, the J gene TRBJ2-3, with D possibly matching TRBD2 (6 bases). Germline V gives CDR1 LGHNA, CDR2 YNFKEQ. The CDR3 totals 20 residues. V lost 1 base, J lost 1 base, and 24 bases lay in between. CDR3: CASSQVLASDLPAGTDTQYF. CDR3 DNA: TGTGCCAGCAGCCAAGTTTTAGCTAGCGACCTACCCGCTGGCACAGATACGCAGTATTTT.

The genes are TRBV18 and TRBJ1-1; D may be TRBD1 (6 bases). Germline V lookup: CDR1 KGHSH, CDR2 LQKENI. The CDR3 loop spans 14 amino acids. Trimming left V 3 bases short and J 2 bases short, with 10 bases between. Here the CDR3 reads CASSPRTDNTEAFF. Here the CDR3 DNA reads TGTGCCAGCTCACCCCGGACAGACAACACTGAAGCTTTCTTT.

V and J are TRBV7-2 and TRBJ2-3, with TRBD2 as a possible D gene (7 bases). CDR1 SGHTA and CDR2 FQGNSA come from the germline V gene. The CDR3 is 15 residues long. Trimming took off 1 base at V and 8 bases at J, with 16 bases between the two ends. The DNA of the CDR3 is TGTGCCAGCAGCTTAGAAACACGCGGGGGCGGTACGCAGTATTTT. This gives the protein CASSLETRGGGTQYF.